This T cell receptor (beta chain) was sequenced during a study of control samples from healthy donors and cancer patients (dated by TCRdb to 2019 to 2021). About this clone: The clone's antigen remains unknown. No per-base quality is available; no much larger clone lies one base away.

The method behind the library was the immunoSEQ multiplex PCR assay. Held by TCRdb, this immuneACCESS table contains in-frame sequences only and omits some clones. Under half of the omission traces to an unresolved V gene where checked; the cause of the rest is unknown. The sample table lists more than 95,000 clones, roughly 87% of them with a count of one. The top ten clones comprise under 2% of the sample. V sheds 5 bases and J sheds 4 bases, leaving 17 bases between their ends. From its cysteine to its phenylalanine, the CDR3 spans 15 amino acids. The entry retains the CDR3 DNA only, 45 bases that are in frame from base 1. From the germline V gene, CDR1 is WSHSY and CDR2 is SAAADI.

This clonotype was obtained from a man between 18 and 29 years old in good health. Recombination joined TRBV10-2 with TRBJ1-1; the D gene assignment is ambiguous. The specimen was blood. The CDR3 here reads CASSNWTGFGTEAFF. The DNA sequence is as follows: TGCGCCAGCAGTAACTGGACGGGCTTCGGCACTGAAGCTTTCTTT.